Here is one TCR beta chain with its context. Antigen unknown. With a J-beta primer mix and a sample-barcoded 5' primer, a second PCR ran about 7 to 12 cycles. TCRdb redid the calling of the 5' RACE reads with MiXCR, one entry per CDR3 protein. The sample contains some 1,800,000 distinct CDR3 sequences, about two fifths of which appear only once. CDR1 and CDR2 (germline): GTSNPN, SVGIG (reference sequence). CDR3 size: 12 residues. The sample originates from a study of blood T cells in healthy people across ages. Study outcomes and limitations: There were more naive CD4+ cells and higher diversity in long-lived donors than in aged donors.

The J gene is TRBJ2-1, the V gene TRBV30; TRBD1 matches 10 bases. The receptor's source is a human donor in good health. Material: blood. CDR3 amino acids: CAAGTGVNEQFF. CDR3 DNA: TGTGCGGCGGGGACAGGGGTCAATGAGCAGTTCTTC.